The 29 T cell receptor beta chains given below trace back to one sample, sequenced in a study of T cell responses to AZD1222 COVID-19 vaccine (dated by TCRdb to the early 2020s). The time point label here, explained by the study, means: baseline before first vaccination. Library construction relied on the immunoSEQ multiplex PCR assay. Not all clones reach the TCRdb copy of this immuneACCESS table, which keeps in-frame sequences only. Checked studies attribute under half of the gap to unresolved V genes and leave the rest unexplained. For this sample there are 59,000 or so clones; around 84% appear just once. Roughly 10% of the sample lies in the top ten. The starting material was peripheral blood, obtained on day 0 of AZD1222 vaccination. Source of these receptors: an adult in good health.

J is TRBJ1-1 and V is TRBV18; D gene ambiguous. With 5 bases removed from V and 4 bases from J, the gap between germline ends came to 11 bases. The germline V gene encodes CDR1 KGHSH and CDR2 LQKENI. The length of the CDR3 is 13 residues. The CDR3 DNA reads as TGTGCCAGCTCAACCGTCTTGGCCACTGAAGCTTTCTTT. This sequence encodes CASSTVLATEAFF. The full variable domain, its missing parts supplied by reference TRBV18 and TRBJ1-1, is NAGVMQNPRHLVRRRGQEARLRCSPMKGHSHVYWYRQLPEEGLKFMVYLQKENIIDESGMPKERFSAEFPKEGPSILRIQQVVRGDSAAYFCASSTVLATEAFFGQGTRLTVV.

V gene TRBV7-8 combines with J gene TRBJ2-3; 7 bases fit TRBD2. V was pared by 4 bases and J by 3 bases, with 7 bases of the junction left unmatched. Germline V gene lookup returns CDR1 SGHVS and CDR2 FQNEAQ. There are 15 residues in the CDR3. CDR3 protein: CASSYASGVTDTQYF. CDR3 coding DNA: TGTGCCAGCAGCTATGCGAGCGGGGTGACAGATACGCAGTATTTT.

V is TRBV7-2 and J is TRBJ2-5; no clear D. Deletions cut 5 bases from V and 5 bases from J, with 15 bases between. Germline V lookup: CDR1 SGHTA, CDR2 FQGNSA. The CDR3 runs 14 residues. CDR3 amino acids: CASSPPPGLETQYF. The CDR3 DNA sequence: TGTGCCAGCAGCCCCCCCCCAGGATTGGAGACCCAGTACTTC.

This clone turned up a few times. The chain recombines TRBV3-1 (or the pseudogene TRBV3-2) with TRBJ1-6, with TRBD1 matching over 9 bases. The V segment lost 4 bases and the J segment 2 bases; nucleotides outside the gene matches: 12. Germline lookup yields CDR1 LGHDT and CDR2 YNNKEL (reference sequence). CDR3 size: 19 residues. The CDR3 bases are TGTGCCAGCAGCCCGGGACAGGGCAGGGGAGTGACCTATAATTCACCCCTCCACTTT. Its protein product is CASSPGQGRGVTYNSPLHF.

V is TRBV3-1 (or the pseudogene TRBV3-2) and J is TRBJ2-1; no clear D gene. Germline CDR1 and CDR2: LGHDT and YNNKEL (reference sequence). Trimming took off 1 base at V and 8 bases at J, with 12 bases between the two ends. This CDR3 contains 14 residues. The CDR3 DNA reads as TGTGCCAGCAGCCAAGTTCGGACCTCCTATGAGCAGTTCTTC. Its translation: CASSQVRTSYEQFF.

The J gene is TRBJ2-3, the V gene TRBV15, with 15 bases aligning to TRBD2. The V segment lost 1 base and the J segment 3 bases; nucleotides outside the gene matches: 8. From germline, CDR1 is LNHNV and CDR2 YYDKDF (reference sequence). The CDR3 length is 19 residues. The CDR3 reads CATSRGTSGRALFTDTQYF. The CDR3 DNA sequence: TGTGCCACCAGCAGAGGGACTAGCGGGAGGGCCCTATTTACAGATACGCAGTATTTT.

This clone showed up just once. The chain is built from TRBV19 and TRBJ2-2; TRBD1 matches at 8 bases. This CDR3 has 15 residues. Losses at the gene ends were 4 bases for V and 4 bases for J; bases not matched to a gene: 5. Germline assignment: CDR1 LNHDA and CDR2 SQIVND (reference sequence). The CDR3 DNA is TGTGCCAGTAGTAACAGGGGGGTTCGCACCGGGGAGCTGTTTTTT. Translating gives CASSNRGVRTGELFF.

The V call is TRBV3-1 (or the pseudogene TRBV3-2), the J call TRBJ1-4; 9 positions agree with TRBD1. V shed 3 bases and J 3 bases; nucleotides not matched to a gene: 8. The CDR3 runs to 17 residues. The germline V gene has CDR1 LGHDT and CDR2 YNNKEL (reference sequence). This CDR3 is CASSHKYGTGPNEKLFF. CDR3 sequence (DNA): TGTGCCAGCAGCCACAAGTACGGGACAGGGCCTAATGAAAAACTGTTTTTT.

As DNA, the CDR3 is TGTGCCAGCAGCTTAGTAACGTCAGGGGGACGGATGTACTTC. Translated, it gives CASSLVTSGGRMYF. V usage is TRBV7-8 and J usage is TRBJ2-7; 7 bases match TRBD1. Trimming cost V 1 base and J 12 bases; bases outside gene matches: 12. Germline CDR1 and CDR2: SGHVS and FQNEAQ. The CDR3 has 14 residues.

This chain connects TRBV19 to TRBJ2-2; the D call may be TRBD1 or TRBD2 (5 bases each). Germline loops: CDR1 LNHDA, CDR2 SQIVND (reference sequence). V lost 4 bases to trimming and J lost 5 bases, with 17 bases between them. The CDR3 covers 16 residues. CDR3 sequence reads: CASSKGSGVNTGELFF. In DNA, the CDR3 is TGTGCCAGTAGTAAGGGGTCCGGGGTGAATACCGGGGAGCTGTTTTTT.

The chain carries TRBV4-1 and TRBJ1-1; D is possibly TRBD1 (6 bases). Germline assignment: CDR1 MGHRA and CDR2 YSYEKL. This CDR3 comprises 16 residues. Trimming cost V 4 bases and J 1 base, with 16 bases left between them. The CDR3 DNA follows: TGCGCCAGCAGCCGGGCAACAGGGTTAGGGAACACTGAAGCTTTCTTT. This codes for CASSRATGLGNTEAFF.

This clone was seen more than once but under ten times. V usage is TRBV3-1 (or the pseudogene TRBV3-2) and J usage is TRBJ2-7; 10 positions agree with TRBD2. The trim removed 5 bases at V and 2 bases at J, leaving 3 bases unmatched. CDR1 is LGHDT, CDR2 YNNKEL, per germline (reference sequence). This CDR3 spans 14 amino acids. The chain's CDR3 is CASSKREGPYEQYF. The CDR3 coding sequence is TGTGCCAGCAGCAAGCGGGAGGGGCCCTACGAGCAGTACTTC.

The V and J genes are TRBV7-3 and TRBJ2-3, with no clear D. This CDR3 is built from 11 residues. Germline lookup yields CDR1 SGHTA and CDR2 FQGTGA. Trimming pared 1 base from V and 5 bases from J, leaving 1 base between. The CDR3 DNA reads as TGTGCCAGCAGCTTAAAAGATACGCAGTATTTT. It specifies CASSLKDTQYF.

The rearrangement links TRBV9 to TRBJ1-6, with a tentative D call TRBD1 (6 bases). Germline V gives CDR1 SGDLS, CDR2 YYNGEE. Trimming took 1 base from V and 9 from J, leaving 11 bases between them. This CDR3 is 14 amino acids long. In DNA form, the CDR3 reads TGTGCCAGCAGCGTACTGGCAGGGGCTTCACCCCTCCACTTT. It encodes CASSVLAGASPLHF. Full variable domain (missing parts from reference TRBV9 and TRBJ1-6): DSGVTQTPKHLITATGQRVTLRCSPRSGDLSVYWYQQSLDQGLQFLIQYYNGEERAKGNILERFSAQQFPDLHSELNLSSLELGDSALYFCASSVLAGASPLHFGNGTRLTVT.

This clone was seen a single time. The CDR3 DNA reads TGTGCCAGCTCCCCCGTGAAGGGAGTGAATTCACCCCTCCACTTT. Its translation is CASSPVKGVNSPLHF. J is TRBJ1-6 and V is TRBV18; D is uncertain. This CDR3 spans 15 amino acids. Germline V gene data show CDR1 as KGHSH and CDR2 as LQKENI. The V end was cut by 6 bases, the J end by 7 bases, with 16 bases between. The whole variable domain, remainder taken from reference TRBV18 and TRBJ1-6, is NAGVMQNPRHLVRRRGQEARLRCSPMKGHSHVYWYRQLPEEGLKFMVYLQKENIIDESGMPKERFSAEFPKEGPSILRIQQVVRGDSAAYFCASSPVKGVNSPLHFGNGTRLTVT.

The chain employs TRBV4-1 and TRBJ2-1; D might be TRBD2 (7 bases). V lost 4 bases and J 8 bases, leaving 18 bases between the germline ends. The germline CDR1 and CDR2 sequences are MGHRA and YSYEKL. The CDR3 is made up of 15 amino acids. DNA of the CDR3: TGCGCCAGCAGCCTTGGGGGGGCCGGGGTATATGAGCAGTTCTTC. Translating it yields CASSLGGAGVYEQFF.

The V and J genes are TRBV24-1 and TRBJ2-1, with D possibly TRBD2 on 6 matching bases. V was clipped by 2 bases and J by 4 bases, with 11 bases between them. Per the germline V gene, CDR1 is KGHDR and CDR2 is SFDVKD. The CDR3 runs to 15 residues. The CDR3 loop reads CATSDSGRDYNEQFF. In DNA, the CDR3 is TGTGCCACCAGTGATTCCGGGAGAGATTACAATGAGCAGTTCTTC.

The chain recombines TRBV6-5 with TRBJ2-7; D possibly corresponds to TRBD2 (6 bases). From germline, CDR1 is MNHEY and CDR2 SVGAGI. This CDR3 contains 15 residues. V gave up 6 bases and J gave up 0 bases, with 15 bases separating them. The CDR3 DNA reads TGTGCCAGCAGCTCCGGGACTGCACGCTCCTACGAGCAGTACTTC. Its protein is CASSSGTARSYEQYF.

The chain is built from TRBV28 and TRBJ1-2; a weak D match, TRBD1 (6 bases). The CDR3 sequence is 15 residues long. V was trimmed by 3 bases and J by 0 bases, leaving 11 bases between them. Germline loops: CDR1 MDHEN, CDR2 SYDVKM. Here the CDR3 DNA reads TGTGCCAGCAGTTTCACGGACAGCTCTAACTATGGCTACACCTTC. Its translation is CASSFTDSSNYGYTF.

This sequence joins TRBV5-1 and TRBJ1-3; D remains unclear. Deletions cut 4 bases from V and 1 base from J, with 9 bases between. Germline lookup yields CDR1 SGHRS and CDR2 YFSETQ. The CDR3 has 14 residues. CDR3 bases: TGCGCCAGCAGCGACCAACAGTCTGGAAACACCATATATTTT. Translated: CASSDQQSGNTIYF. The variable domain in full, completed from reference TRBV5-1 and TRBJ1-3, reads KAGVTQTPRYLIKTRGQQVTLSCSPISGHRSVSWYQQTPGQGLQFLFEYFSETQRNKGNFPGRFSGRQFSNSRSEMNVSTLELGDSALYLCASSDQQSGNTIYFGEGSWLTVV.

The V and J genes are TRBV7-7 and TRBJ2-2; D ambiguous. Germline V lookup: CDR1 SSHAT, CDR2 FNYEAQ (reference sequence). The CDR3 extends over 12 amino acids. V gave up 1 base and J gave up 8 bases, with 5 bases separating them. CDR3 nucleotide sequence: TGTGCCAGCAGCTTAGGGGCGGGGGAGCTGTTTTTT. Amino acid sequence: CASSLGAGELFF. The variable domain in full, completed from reference TRBV7-7 and TRBJ2-2, reads GAGVSQSPRYKVTKRGQDVTLRCDPISSHATLYWYQQALGQGPEFLTYFNYEAQPDKSGLPSDRFSAERPEGSISTLTIQRTEQRDSAMYRCASSLGAGELFFGEGSRLTVL.

The sample holds a few counts of this clone. This rearrangement joins TRBV12-3 or TRBV12-4 to TRBJ2-7, with TRBD2 as a possible D gene (5 bases). V was clipped by 10 bases and J by 4 bases, with 14 bases between them. This CDR3 region has 12 residues. In DNA form, the CDR3 reads TGTGCCACCGGAGGTGGGCGATACGAGCAGTACTTC. Translating it yields CATGGGRYEQYF.

This chain joins TRBV24-1 and TRBJ2-3, with unresolved D. This CDR3 is built from 15 residues. Germline assignment: CDR1 KGHDR and CDR2 SFDVKD. Trimming shortened V by 3 bases and J by 0 bases, and 9 bases separated the two germline ends. This CDR3 reads CATSDKDTSTDTQYF. The CDR3 DNA follows: TGTGCCACCAGTGATAAGGATACTAGCACAGATACGCAGTATTTT.

The chain links TRBV5-1 to TRBJ1-5, with D unclear. Trimming left V 0 bases short and J 6 bases short, with 13 bases between. From germline, CDR1 is SGHRS and CDR2 YFSETQ. The CDR3 has 15 amino acids. The CDR3 loop reads CASSLGVGRAQPQHF. For the CDR3, the DNA is TGCGCCAGCAGCTTGGGGGTAGGGCGGGCTCAGCCCCAGCATTTT.

V is TRBV30 and J is TRBJ1-4, with 8 bases aligning to TRBD1. V lost 2 bases to trimming and J lost 5 bases; unmatched junction nucleotides: 4. The CDR3 has 14 residues. CDR1 and CDR2 from the germline V gene are GTSNPN and SVGIG (reference sequence). This CDR3 reads CAWSRRDRNEKLFF. CDR3 DNA: TGTGCCTGGAGTAGAAGGGACAGGAATGAAAAACTGTTTTTT.

This clone has just a few counts. The J gene is TRBJ2-7, the V gene TRBV6-5; D tentatively fits TRBD1 or TRBD2 (5 bases each). The ends were cut back, 8 bases at V and 0 bases at J, with 11 bases in the middle. The CDR3 covers 13 residues. Germline values: CDR1 MNHEY, CDR2 SVGAGI. The CDR3 region has the DNA TGTGCCAGCCTCGTGGGGGTCTCCTACGAGCAGTACTTC. Translation gives CASLVGVSYEQYF.

This sequence joins TRBV3-1 (or the pseudogene TRBV3-2) and TRBJ1-1, with D hard to call. Germline-derived CDR1 and CDR2 are LGHDT and YNNKEL (reference sequence). V gave up 1 base and J gave up 1 base, with 10 bases separating them. This CDR3 has 15 amino acids. The CDR3 coding sequence is TGTGCCAGCAGCCAAGCCGGGTTCTCGAACACTGAAGCTTTCTTT. Protein sequence: CASSQAGFSNTEAFF.

The rearrangement uses TRBV5-1 and TRBJ1-6, with D possibly being TRBD1 (6 bases). The CDR3 runs 15 residues. The V and J ends lost 2 bases and 8 bases respectively, with 14 bases between them. CDR1 is SGHRS and CDR2 is YFSETQ in the germline V gene. CDR3 region: CASSFETGSDSPLHF. CDR3 DNA sequence: TGCGCCAGCAGCTTTGAAACAGGGTCGGATTCACCCCTCCACTTT. Full variable domain (outside the CDR3, taken from reference TRBV5-1 and TRBJ1-6): KAGVTQTPRYLIKTRGQQVTLSCSPISGHRSVSWYQQTPGQGLQFLFEYFSETQRNKGNFPGRFSGRQFSNSRSEMNVSTLELGDSALYLCASSFETGSDSPLHFGNGTRLTVT.

This clone occurred once. At one of its ends the junction is not consistent with the germline gene, which may arise from a read error. The gene calls are TRBV5-4 and TRBJ2-7, with 7 bases lining up with TRBD1. CDR3 length: 14 amino acids. The germline CDR1 and CDR2 sequences are SGHNT and YYREEE (reference sequence). The CDR3 reads CASSFLDRTYEEYF. In nucleotides, the CDR3 is TGTGCCAGCAGCTTCCTGGACAGGACCTACGAGGAGTACTTC. The full variable domain, in which reference TRBV5-4 and TRBJ2-7 provide the parts outside the CDR3, is ETGVTQSPTHLIKTRGQQVTLRCSSQSGHNTVSWYQQALGQGPQFIFQYYREEENGRGNFPPRFSGLQFPNYSSELNVNALELDDSALYLCASSFLDRTYEEYFGPGTRLTVT.